This T cell receptor (beta chain) is drawn from a study of shared clonotypes between healthy human individuals (dated by TCRdb to between 2020 and 2021). At the level of the whole study: A couple of women and a few men aged 18 to 49 years were included in the cohort. The study deeply sequenced blood TCR repertoires of about 5 healthy adults to estimate repertoire size and the extent of clonotype sharing between individuals. Different laboratories and diverse techniques were used to prepare libraries and sequence TCR repertoires, to increase sequencing depth and limit assay-specific biases. Between about 0.85 and 10 billion PBMCs per donor were obtained by leukapheresis. Overall results and qualifications from the work: Pairwise subsampling led to the expectation that sequencing depth would affect the degree of clonotype sharing among donors. The genetic and exposure-history diversity represented was limited by the small number of donors. Only blood was sampled, and tissue TCR repertoires likely differ from those in blood.

Donors were healthy HIV-negative adults with no recently reported acute infections or vaccinations. All donors were Caucasian adults living in Nashville, Tennessee, USA. In the unsorted samples, roughly 90 million PBMCs were counted, and genomic DNA was extracted using the QIAamp DNA Blood Mini kit. Blood was obtained by leukapheresis, after which PBMCs were separated by Ficoll-Histopaque density gradient centrifugation and cryopreserved in liquid nitrogen vapor phase. The V end loses 3 bases and the J end loses 2 bases, and a stretch of 5 bases separates them. The CDR3, cysteine through phenylalanine, is 12 amino acids long. Only the CDR3 DNA stays, 36 bases, in frame from base 1. CDR1 and CDR2 are read off the germline V gene as SGHVS and FQNEAQ. Worth noting for this clone: This clone's antigen is unknown. There are no base qualities to consult, and no much larger clone falls within one base.

Using the deep immunoSEQ assay, multiplex PCR amplified TCR CDR3 regions from genomic DNA. Extracted genomic DNA from each cell subset was spread evenly across all wells of several immunoSEQ 96-well plates, with each plate serving as a replicate. For unsorted PBMC, approximately 290 ng genomic DNA, equal to 30,000 or so T cell genomes, was loaded into each replicate PCR. Unsorted PBMC genomic DNA was sequenced across ten immunoSEQ deep assay plates. Purified libraries were measured with a Qubit 3.0 fluorometer, size-checked on a Bioanalyzer 2100, and measured again with the KAPA Library Quantification kit. A separate single-read 150-cycle Illumina NextSeq 550 flow cell was used to sequence each immunoSEQ 96-well plate. As for how the authors treated the data: Because the immunoSEQ output held only junctional sequences and lacked quality scores, the filtering could not match the filtering applied to full-length reads. To assign V/J genes and CDR3, sequences were annotated using PyIR, a Python wrapper for IgBLAST v1.9, with IMGT germline references. Reads were removed for weak V/J assignments (E-value above 1e-6), missing CDR3, stop codons, out-of-frame junctions, or ambiguous translated residues. V3J clonotypes were defined as sequences sharing the same inferred V gene, J gene, and CDR3 amino acid sequence. To compute the percentage overlap between repertoires, the number of shared unique clonotypes was divided by the size of the smaller repertoire. Repertoire richness was assessed with RTK rarefaction, the Chao1 estimator, and Recon v2.1 estimates of unobserved clonotypes. The source is immuneACCESS, and TCRdb retained only in-frame sequences with V and J called. Part of the clones is not carried over; for the studies checked, unresolved V genes explain less than half of this, and the remainder is unexplained. That table furnishes V, J and clone size, whereas the DNA furnished D and trimming. This sample comprises 450,000 to 600,000 clones, around three quarters of them detected only once. The ten largest clones take up roughly 12% of the sample.

The sequence is built from TRBV7-8 and TRBJ2-7; the D gene is unclear. This TCR was recovered from a woman aged 35 to 49 in good health. Some clones in this sample may be carry-over from other donors' samples. The sequenced sample was PBMCs. This receptor carries the CDR3 CASSLQAYEQYF. The bases are TGTGCCAGCAGCTTGCAGGCCTACGAGCAGTACTTC.